This is a list of T cell receptor beta chains from one sample in a study of blood T cell repertoires in COVID-19. The table came from immunoSEQ multiplex PCR; TCRdb's copy has only in-frame clones and leaves some out. The table lists approximately 97,000 clones, 81% of them singletons. The sequenced sample consisted of peripheral blood. The receptors originated from a man aged 55 to 70 with acute or convalescent COVID-19. CDR3s include the opening cysteine and the closing phenylalanine or tryptophan. D genes are given only for firm matches. Clone size is given for some rows only: seen once, a few or many times, or a class if the clone is expanded.

size: -
J: TRBJ1-1
D: TRBD1
V: TRBV7-3
length: 14
DNA: TGTGCCAGCAGCAGGACAGGGGGCGCAACTGAAGCTTTCTTT
CDR3: CASSRTGGATEAFF

size: -
J: TRBJ1-6
D: -
V: TRBV6-5
length: 14
DNA: TGTGCCAGCAGTTACGGTACAGCCCGTCCCGCCCTCCACTTT
CDR3: CASSYGTARPALHF

size: -
J: TRBJ2-1
D: TRBD2
V: TRBV3-1/TRBV3-2
length: 15
DNA: TGTGCCAGCAGCCAAGATGGGCGGGGGTACAATGAGCAGTTCTTC
CDR3: CASSQDGRGYNEQFF

size: once
J: TRBJ1-1
D: -
V: TRBV18
length: 12
DNA: TGTGCCGCCGCAGGAACGGCCACTGAAGCTTTCTTT
CDR3: CAAAGTATEAFF

size: -
J: TRBJ1-6
D: -
V: TRBV7-2
length: 15
DNA: TGTGCCAGCAGCTTGAGAGGGCAGGCAAATTCACCCCTCCACTTT
CDR3: CASSLRGQANSPLHF

size: -
J: TRBJ2-3
D: -
V: TRBV5-1
length: 14
DNA: TGCGCCAGCACCCTGGCGGGGTCGGTAGATACGCAGTATTTT
CDR3: CASTLAGSVDTQYF

size: -
J: TRBJ2-1
D: TRBD2
V: TRBV24-1
length: 14
DNA: TGTGCCACCAGTGCTGGACTAGGTCTTAGTGAGCAGTTCTTC
CDR3: CATSAGLGLSEQFF

size: -
J: TRBJ2-7
D: -
V: TRBV27
length: 15
DNA: TGTGCCAGCAGTTTCCCAATGGGGGGTAGGTACGAGCAGTACTTC
CDR3: CASSFPMGGRYEQYF

size: -
J: TRBJ1-5
D: TRBD1
V: TRBV7-2
length: 16
DNA: TGTGCCAGCAGCGGACAGGGCGGTTTGGGCAATCAGCCCCAGCATTTT
CDR3: CASSGQGGLGNQPQHF

size: -
J: TRBJ1-2
D: TRBD1
V: TRBV6-5
length: 16
DNA: TGTGCCAGCAGTTACTCGGCAAGGGACAGCCTCTATGGCTACACCTTC
CDR3: CASSYSARDSLYGYTF

size: -
J: TRBJ2-2
D: TRBD1
V: TRBV5-4
length: 16
DNA: TGTGCCAGCAGCCCAGGACAGGGGGTGAACACCGGGGAGCTGTTTTTT
CDR3: CASSPGQGVNTGELFF

size: -
J: TRBJ2-1
D: TRBD2
V: TRBV19
length: 14
DNA: TGTGCCAGTAGCAGTGTAGCGGGAGTATCTGAGCAGTTCTTC
CDR3: CASSSVAGVSEQFF

size: -
J: TRBJ1-6
D: TRBD1
V: TRBV27
length: 16
DNA: TGTGCCAGCAGTTGGACAGGCCTCTCCTATAATTCACCCCTCCACTTT
CDR3: CASSWTGLSYNSPLHF

size: -
J: TRBJ2-5
D: -
V: TRBV6-5
length: 14
DNA: TGTGCCAGCAGTTACCATCACTCCCAAGAGACCCAGTACTTC
CDR3: CASSYHHSQETQYF

size: -
J: TRBJ1-1
D: TRBD1
V: TRBV10-3
length: 12
DNA: TGTGCCATCAGTGACACAGGGGTGGAAGCTTTCTTT
CDR3: CAISDTGVEAFF

size: once
J: TRBJ2-7
D: TRBD2
V: TRBV12-5
length: 14
DNA: TGTGCTAGTGGCCAGAGCGGGGGATCCTACGAGCAGTACTTC
CDR3: CASGQSGGSYEQYF

size: -
J: TRBJ1-5
D: -
V: TRBV27
length: 14
DNA: TGTGCCAGCCGTTCAGGTTGGGGCAATCAGCCCCAGCATTTT
CDR3: CASRSGWGNQPQHF

size: -
J: TRBJ2-7
D: -
V: TRBV20-1
length: 12
DNA: TGCAGTGCTAGTTTGGGGAGTTACGAGCAGTACTTC
CDR3: CSASLGSYEQYF

size: -
J: TRBJ2-1
D: TRBD1
V: TRBV19
length: 14
DNA: TGTGCCACCAACCTCGGCAGGGGGTACAATGAGCAGTTCTTC
CDR3: CATNLGRGYNEQFF

size: once
J: TRBJ2-2
D: TRBD2
V: TRBV29-1
length: 16
DNA: TGCAGCTTCCAAGTTAGCGGGAGAAGGAACACCGGGGAGCTGTTTTTT
CDR3: CSFQVSGRRNTGELFF